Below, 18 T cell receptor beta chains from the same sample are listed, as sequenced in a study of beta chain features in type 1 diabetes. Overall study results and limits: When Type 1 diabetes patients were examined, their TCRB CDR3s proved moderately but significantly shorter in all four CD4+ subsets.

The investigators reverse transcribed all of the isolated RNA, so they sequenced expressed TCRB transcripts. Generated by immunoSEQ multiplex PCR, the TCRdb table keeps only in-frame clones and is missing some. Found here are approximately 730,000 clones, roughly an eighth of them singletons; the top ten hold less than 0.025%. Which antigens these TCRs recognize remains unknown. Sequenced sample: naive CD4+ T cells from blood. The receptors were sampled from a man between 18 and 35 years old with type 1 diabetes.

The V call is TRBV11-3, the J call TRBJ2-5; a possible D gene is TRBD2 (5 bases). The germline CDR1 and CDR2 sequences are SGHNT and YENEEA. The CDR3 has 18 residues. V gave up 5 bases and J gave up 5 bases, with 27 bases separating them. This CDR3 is CASSRIDYWETLRETQYF. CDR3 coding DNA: TGTGCCAGCAGCCGGATAGACTATTGGGAGACTCTGAGGGAGACCCAGTACTTC.

The CDR3 DNA sequence: TGTGCCAGCAGCTACCATAACGAGCAGTACTTC. Translation: CASSYHNEQYF. This rearrangement joins TRBV5-8 to TRBJ2-7, with D unresolved. Germline V lookup: CDR1 SGHTS, CDR2 YDEGEE. Trimming pared 3 bases from V and 5 bases from J, leaving 6 bases between. This CDR3 has 11 residues.

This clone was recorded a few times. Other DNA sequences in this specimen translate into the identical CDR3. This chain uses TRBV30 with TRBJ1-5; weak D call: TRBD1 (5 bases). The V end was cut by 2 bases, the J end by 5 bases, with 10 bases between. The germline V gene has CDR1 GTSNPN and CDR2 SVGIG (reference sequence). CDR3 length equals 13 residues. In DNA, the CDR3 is TGTGCCTGGAGTAGGGGTCCGGATCAGCCCCAGCATTTT. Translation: CAWSRGPDQPQHF.

The CDR3 sequence: CASAPQGNTEAFF. The DNA for the CDR3 is TGTGCCAGCGCGCCACAGGGGAACACTGAAGCTTTCTTT. The rearrangement joins TRBV9 to TRBJ1-1; a possible D gene is TRBD1 (6 bases). With 7 bases removed from V and 1 base from J, the gap between germline ends came to 11 bases. Germline V gene lookup returns CDR1 SGDLS and CDR2 YYNGEE. The length of the CDR3 is 13 residues.

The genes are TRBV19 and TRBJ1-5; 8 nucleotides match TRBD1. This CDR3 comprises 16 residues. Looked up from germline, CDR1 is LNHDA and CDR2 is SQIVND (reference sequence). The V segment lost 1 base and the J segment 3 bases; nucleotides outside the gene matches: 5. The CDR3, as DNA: TGTGCCAGTAGTATAGCTGGCAGGGGGCCCAATCAGCCCCAGCATTTT. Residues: CASSIAGRGPNQPQHF.

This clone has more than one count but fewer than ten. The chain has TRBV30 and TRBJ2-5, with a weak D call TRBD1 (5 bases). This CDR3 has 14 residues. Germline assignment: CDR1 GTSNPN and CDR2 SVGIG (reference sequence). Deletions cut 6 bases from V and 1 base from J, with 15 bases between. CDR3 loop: CACMQRDSQETQYF. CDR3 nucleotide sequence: TGTGCCTGCATGCAGCGCGACAGCCAAGAGACCCAGTACTTC. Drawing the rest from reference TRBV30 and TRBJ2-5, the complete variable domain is SQTIHQWPATLVQPVGSPLSLECTVEGTSNPNLYWYRQAAGRGLQLLFYSVGIGQISSEVPQNLSASRPQDRQFILSSKKLLLSDSGFYLCACMQRDSQETQYFGPGTRLLVL.

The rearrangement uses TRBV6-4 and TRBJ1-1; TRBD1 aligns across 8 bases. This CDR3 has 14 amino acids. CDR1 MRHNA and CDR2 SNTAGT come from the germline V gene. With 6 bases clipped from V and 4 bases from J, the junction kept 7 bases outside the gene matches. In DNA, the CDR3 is TGTGCCAGCAGGGCACAGGGGGTGAGCACTGAAGCTTTCTTT. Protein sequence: CASRAQGVSTEAFF.

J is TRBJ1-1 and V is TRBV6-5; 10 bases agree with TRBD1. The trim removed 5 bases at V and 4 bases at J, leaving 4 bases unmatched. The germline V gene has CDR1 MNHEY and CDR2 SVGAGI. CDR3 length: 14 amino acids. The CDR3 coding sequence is TGTGCCAGCAGTCCTCGGACAGGGGGCACTGAAGCTTTCTTT. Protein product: CASSPRTGGTEAFF.

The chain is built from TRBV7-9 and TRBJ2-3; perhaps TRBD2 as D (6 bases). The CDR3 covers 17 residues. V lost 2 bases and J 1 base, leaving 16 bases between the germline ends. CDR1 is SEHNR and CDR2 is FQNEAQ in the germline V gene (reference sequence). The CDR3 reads CASSLWGDPAGTDTQYF. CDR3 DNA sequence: TGTGCCAGCAGCTTATGGGGGGACCCCGCCGGCACAGATACGCAGTATTTT.

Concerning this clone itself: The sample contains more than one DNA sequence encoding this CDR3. The DNA of the CDR3 is TGTGCCAGCGGAGGCAATCAGCCCCAGCATTTT. This encodes CASGGNQPQHF. The chain is built from TRBV2 and TRBJ1-5, with D unresolved. Germline CDR1 is SNHLY and CDR2 is FYNNEI. The V end lost 8 bases, the J end lost 2 bases, and 4 bases lay between the germline ends. The CDR3 runs to 11 residues.

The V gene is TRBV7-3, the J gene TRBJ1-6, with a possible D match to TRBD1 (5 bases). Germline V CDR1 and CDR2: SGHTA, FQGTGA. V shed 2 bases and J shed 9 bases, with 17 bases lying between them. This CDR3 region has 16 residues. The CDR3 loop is CASSLRSGGGGSPLHF. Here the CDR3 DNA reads TGTGCCAGCAGCTTACGCTCTGGGGGTGGCGGTTCACCCCTCCACTTT.

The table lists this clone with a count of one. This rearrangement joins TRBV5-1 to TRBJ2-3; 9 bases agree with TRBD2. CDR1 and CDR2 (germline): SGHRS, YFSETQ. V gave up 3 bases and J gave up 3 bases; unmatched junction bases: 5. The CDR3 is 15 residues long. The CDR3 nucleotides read TGCGCCAGCAGCTCCTTAGCGGGGGAAACAGATACGCAGTATTTT. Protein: CASSSLAGETDTQYF.

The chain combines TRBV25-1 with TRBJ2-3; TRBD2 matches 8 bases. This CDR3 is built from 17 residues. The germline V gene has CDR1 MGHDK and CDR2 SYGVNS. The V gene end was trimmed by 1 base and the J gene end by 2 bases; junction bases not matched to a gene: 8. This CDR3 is CASSELGGGTHTDTQYF. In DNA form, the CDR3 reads TGTGCCAGCAGTGAATTGGGCGGGGGGACCCACACAGATACGCAGTATTTT.

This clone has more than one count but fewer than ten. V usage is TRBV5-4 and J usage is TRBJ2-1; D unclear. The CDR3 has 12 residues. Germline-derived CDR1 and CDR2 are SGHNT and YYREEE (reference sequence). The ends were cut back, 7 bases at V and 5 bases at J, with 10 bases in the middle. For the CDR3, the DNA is TGTGCCAGCGGGAACTTCAACAATGAGCAGTTCTTC. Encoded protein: CASGNFNNEQFF.

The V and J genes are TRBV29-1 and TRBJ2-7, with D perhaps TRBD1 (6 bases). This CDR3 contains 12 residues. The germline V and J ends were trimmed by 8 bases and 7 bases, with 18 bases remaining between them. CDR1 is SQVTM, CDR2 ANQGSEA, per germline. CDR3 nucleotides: TGCAGCTCCGCGGACAGTTTGGGTGAGCAGTACTTC. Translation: CSSADSLGEQYF.

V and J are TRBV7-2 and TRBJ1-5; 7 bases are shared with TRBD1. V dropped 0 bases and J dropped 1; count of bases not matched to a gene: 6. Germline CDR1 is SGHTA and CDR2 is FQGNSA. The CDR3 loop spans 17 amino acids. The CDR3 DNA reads TGTGCCAGCAGCTTAGCGCAGGGGGAAATAAGCAATCAGCCCCAGCATTTT. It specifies CASSLAQGEISNQPQHF.

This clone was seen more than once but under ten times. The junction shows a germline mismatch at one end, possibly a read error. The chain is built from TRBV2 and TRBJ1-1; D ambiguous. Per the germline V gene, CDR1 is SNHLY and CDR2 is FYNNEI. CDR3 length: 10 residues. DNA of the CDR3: TGTGCCAGCAGTGAGACTGGAGCTTTCTTT. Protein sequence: CASSETGAFF.

In DNA, the CDR3 is TGTGCCATCAGTGGGGCAGGCGGCAATGGCTACACCTTC. Its protein is CAISGAGGNGYTF. V is TRBV10-3 and J is TRBJ1-2; D unclear. V was clipped by 4 bases and J by 6 bases, with 12 bases between them. The germline CDR1 and CDR2 sequences are ENHRY and SYGVKD. This CDR3 spans 13 amino acids.